The next 8 T cell receptor beta chains were all read from a single sample in a study of T-cell memory formation after mild COVID-19. Using its own MiXCR run on the 5' RACE reads, TCRdb lists one record per CDR3 protein. The sample has fewer than 350,000 distinct CDR3 sequences, roughly 15% seen once. The sequenced material came from PBMCs or a T cell subset sorted from them (not recorded which). The receptors shown here come from a young man who had mild COVID-19 (a few samples of this study predate the infection). Cell type and time point are not known.

This chain links TRBV7-6 with TRBJ2-5, with 9 bases lining up with TRBD2. From germline, CDR1 is SGHVS and CDR2 FNYEAQ. The CDR3 extends over 16 amino acids. V lost 4 bases and J lost 5; bases outside the gene matches: 11. CDR3 loop: CASSWGTSRGGETQYF. The CDR3 DNA reads as TGTGCCAGCAGCTGGGGGACTAGCCGTGGCGGGGAGACCCAGTACTTC.

The chain uses TRBV6-5 and TRBJ2-1, with D tentatively TRBD1 (6 bases). The V gene's germline CDR1 is MNHEY and CDR2 SVGAGI. The CDR3 is 15 amino acids. V was shortened by 5 bases and J by 4 bases, with 15 bases between the two germline ends. This CDR3 reads CASSPQKGVYNEQFF. For the CDR3, the DNA is TGTGCCAGCAGTCCACAGAAGGGGGTTTACAATGAGCAGTTCTTC.

This clonotype was counted only a few times. V and J are TRBV4-2 and TRBJ2-3; TRBD2 agrees at 9 bases. Germline V gives CDR1 LGHNA, CDR2 YNFKEQ. With V trimmed by 5 bases and J by 7 bases, 13 bases remained unmatched. The CDR3 is made up of 16 amino acids. The CDR3 here is CASSGGSSGRNNTQYF. As DNA, the CDR3 is TGTGCCAGCAGCGGGGGGAGTAGCGGGAGAAATAATACGCAGTATTTT.

This clonotype was found a few times. V gene TRBV6-2 or TRBV6-3 combines with J gene TRBJ1-5, with TRBD1 matching 10 bases. Trimming removed 5 bases from V and 4 bases from J; junction bases left unmatched: 2. The CDR3 is 14 residues long. Germline V gene lookup returns CDR1 MNHEY and CDR2 SVGEGT. CDR3 in DNA: TGTGCCAGCAGTGGACAGGGGGGAAATCAGCCCCAGCATTTT. Translation: CASSGQGGNQPQHF.

A few counts support this clonotype. The rearrangement links TRBV9 to TRBJ2-2; TRBD2 matches 8 bases. Germline values: CDR1 SGDLS, CDR2 YYNGEE. The CDR3 runs 15 residues. The V gene end was trimmed by 4 bases and the J gene end by 6 bases; junction bases not matched to a gene: 8. The CDR3 DNA reads as TGTGCCAGCAGCTTTCCGGGGGGGCCGGCCGGGGAGCTGTTTTTT. Protein sequence: CASSFPGGPAGELFF.

This chain uses TRBV2 with TRBJ2-3; 8 bases line up with TRBD2. Germline V gene data show CDR1 as SNHLY and CDR2 as FYNNEI. The CDR3 loop spans 16 amino acids. V shed 1 base and J 6 bases; nucleotides not matched to a gene: 9. Written as DNA, the CDR3 is TGTGCCAGCAGTGAAGGGACTAGCCACATTTCGGATACGCAGTATTTT. It yields the protein CASSEGTSHISDTQYF.

The chain recombines TRBV5-1 with TRBJ1-1; tentative D call: TRBD1 (6 bases). The CDR3 consists of 15 residues. The V end was cut by 1 base, the J end by 3 bases, with 13 bases between. CDR1 is SGHRS, CDR2 YFSETQ, per germline. CDR3: CASSLKRQVDTEAFF. DNA of the CDR3: TGCGCCAGCAGCTTGAAGCGACAGGTGGACACTGAAGCTTTCTTT.

This clonotype was seen at least ten times. The V and J genes are TRBV5-1 and TRBJ2-5; possibly TRBD1 or TRBD2 for D (5 bases each). V lost 0 bases, J lost 3 bases, and 9 bases lay in between. In germline, CDR1 is SGHRS, CDR2 YFSETQ. The CDR3 runs 14 residues. CDR3: CASSLERGEETQYF. CDR3 coding DNA: TGCGCCAGCAGCTTGGAACGAGGGGAAGAGACCCAGTACTTC.